A single sample is the source of the 20 T cell receptor beta chains below, sequenced in a study of cytomegalovirus exposure and HLA in healthy donors. The primer mix had 60 Vbeta and 13 Jbeta primers. Sequenced by immunoSEQ multiplex PCR; TCRdb stores in-frame clones only, minus some. The top ten hold about 1.7% of the sample, which has 150,000 to 200,000 clones, approximately 86% seen once. Material for sequencing was PBMCs. These receptors originate from a woman younger than 30 in good health and CMV-seronegative.

This rearrangement joins TRBV7-2 to TRBJ1-1; D call uncertain. This CDR3 has 15 residues. Per germline, CDR1 SGHTA and CDR2 FQGNSA. Trimming took off 1 base at V and 4 bases at J, with 13 bases between the two ends. Here the CDR3 reads CASSLVGLESTEAFF. The CDR3 nucleotides are TGTGCCAGCAGCTTAGTAGGTTTGGAGAGCACTGAAGCTTTCTTT.

The CDR3 protein is CASTLGSTDTQYF. CDR3 coding DNA: TGTGCCAGTACACTAGGGTCCACAGATACGCAGTATTTT. The chain couples TRBV19 to TRBJ2-3, with D tentatively TRBD2 (5 bases). V was shortened by 7 bases and J by 2 bases, with 10 bases between the two germline ends. There are 13 residues in the CDR3. Germline loops: CDR1 LNHDA, CDR2 SQIVND (reference sequence). Supplemented by reference TRBV19 and TRBJ2-3, the full variable domain reads DGGITQSPKYLFRKEGQNVTLSCEQNLNHDAMYWYRQDPGQGLRLIYYSQIVNDFQKGDIAEGYSVSREKKESFPLTVTSAQKNPTAFYLCASTLGSTDTQYFGPGTRLTVL.

In its sample, this clone was seen a few times. The J gene is TRBJ2-3, the V gene TRBV6-1; TRBD2 matches at 9 bases. Trimming removed 2 bases from V and 7 bases from J; junction bases left unmatched: 10. CDR1 MNHNS and CDR2 SASEGT come from the germline V gene. CDR3 size: 16 residues. The CDR3 DNA sequence: TGTGCCAGCAGTGAACTCGCGGGGGGGGCCAAAAATACGCAGTATTTT. Protein product: CASSELAGGAKNTQYF.

This rearrangement joins TRBV2 to TRBJ1-5, with 8 positions matching TRBD1. This CDR3 region has 15 residues. V lost 7 bases to trimming and J lost 2 bases; unmatched junction nucleotides: 7. CDR1 SNHLY and CDR2 FYNNEI come from the germline V gene. For the CDR3, the DNA is TGTGCCAGCATAACCGGGACAGGAGGCAATCAGCCCCAGCATTTT. Its protein is CASITGTGGNQPQHF.

The V call is TRBV6-5, the J call TRBJ1-2; D may be TRBD1 (6 bases). Looked up from germline, CDR1 is MNHEY and CDR2 is SVGAGI. V lost 0 bases and J lost 3, with 14 bases in between. CDR3 length: 16 residues. The CDR3 region is CASSYSRGAGDYGYTF. The CDR3 bases are TGTGCCAGCAGTTACTCGCGGGGGGCGGGGGACTATGGCTACACCTTC.

This clone was found a few times. The chain carries TRBV4-1 and TRBJ1-1; D not certain. Germline CDR1 is MGHRA and CDR2 is YSYEKL. The germline V and J ends were trimmed by 3 bases and 6 bases, with 20 bases remaining between them. The CDR3 is 16 residues long. Written as DNA, the CDR3 is TGCGCCAGCAGCCACCCACCCTCGACACGTAACGCTGAAGCTTTCTTT. This translates into CASSHPPSTRNAEAFF.

The chain combines TRBV2 with TRBJ1-2; 7 bases are shared with TRBD1. The CDR3 is made up of 14 amino acids. CDR1 and CDR2 (germline): SNHLY, FYNNEI. The trim removed 6 bases at V and 12 bases at J, leaving 16 bases unmatched. The CDR3 here is CASSGTDRIAANTF. DNA for the CDR3: TGTGCCAGCAGCGGTACGGACAGGATCGCGGCGAACACCTTC.

DNA of the CDR3: TGTGCCAGCAGTCCTAATTCACGACTTGACTATGGCTACACCTTC. It encodes CASSPNSRLDYGYTF. The genes are TRBV28 and TRBJ1-2; D gene ambiguous. Trimming removed 5 bases from V and 3 bases from J, with 16 bases in between. The CDR3 has 15 amino acids. CDR1 is MDHEN and CDR2 is SYDVKM in the germline V gene.

The chain links TRBV4-2 to TRBJ1-5, with D possibly TRBD1 on 5 matching bases. The V gene's germline CDR1 is LGHNA and CDR2 YNFKEQ. The V gene lost 3 bases and the J gene lost 6 bases, with 15 bases spanning the gap. CDR3 size: 15 residues. CDR3 DNA sequence: TGTGCCAGCAGCCAGACACCTGGGGGGGTTCAGCCCCAGCATTTT. It translates to CASSQTPGGVQPQHF.

V is TRBV6-1 and J is TRBJ2-3; a weak D match, TRBD1 (5 bases). In germline, CDR1 is MNHNS, CDR2 SASEGT. The V end was cut by 3 bases, the J end by 4 bases, with 11 bases between. The CDR3 runs to 14 residues. CDR3 nucleotide sequence: TGTGCCAGCAGTGAGAGGTCAGGGCCAGATACGCAGTATTTT. The encoded protein is CASSERSGPDTQYF.

The rearrangement links TRBV5-6 to TRBJ2-1; 13 nucleotides match TRBD2. Trimming removed 4 bases from V and 3 bases from J; junction bases left unmatched: 4. The V gene's germline CDR1 is SGHDT and CDR2 YYEEEE. The CDR3 has 16 amino acids. The CDR3 DNA reads as TGTGCCAGCAGCCTCGGACTAGCGGGAGTCTACAATGAGCAGTTCTTC. This encodes CASSLGLAGVYNEQFF.

This chain joins TRBV5-6 and TRBJ1-2, with 7 bases fitting TRBD1. J gave up 7 bases and V 6 bases, and 6 bases lay outside the gene matches. This CDR3 is 12 amino acids long. CDR1 SGHDT and CDR2 YYEEEE come from the germline V gene. The CDR3 DNA reads as TGTGCCAGCATTCGACAGGGCGGTGGCTACACCTTC. It encodes CASIRQGGGYTF.

The chain employs TRBV19 and TRBJ2-7, with TRBD1 matching 7 bases. With V trimmed by 6 bases and J by 5 bases, 16 bases remained unmatched. Germline CDR1 and CDR2: LNHDA and SQIVND (reference sequence). There are 16 residues in the CDR3. CDR3 in amino acids: CASSPQGRQGIHEQYF. As DNA, the CDR3 is TGTGCCAGTAGCCCCCAAGGGAGACAGGGTATCCACGAGCAGTACTTC.

The gene calls are TRBV19 and TRBJ1-6, with D possibly being TRBD1 (6 bases). The CDR3 length is 13 residues. Per the germline V gene, CDR1 is LNHDA and CDR2 is SQIVND (reference sequence). The V end lost 5 bases, the J end lost 8 bases, and 10 bases lay between the germline ends. The CDR3 loop is CASSVNRDSPLHF. CDR3 in DNA: TGTGCCAGTAGTGTAAACAGGGATTCACCCCTCCACTTT.

This chain connects TRBV11-3 to TRBJ2-5; 10 bases align to TRBD2. Germline V gene sequence: CDR1 SGHNT, CDR2 YENEEA. V lost 4 bases, J lost 5 bases, and 13 bases stayed unmatched. This CDR3 spans 17 amino acids. The CDR3 region has the DNA TGTGCCAGCAGCTACCCACCTGGACTAGCGGCTACGGAGACCCAGTACTTC. Protein product: CASSYPPGLAATETQYF.

This clone was seen a few times. The V and J genes are TRBV6-5 and TRBJ2-1; D unclear. Trimming cost V 2 bases and J 10 bases, with 12 bases left between them. This CDR3 is 13 amino acids long. Germline V gene lookup returns CDR1 MNHEY and CDR2 SVGAGI. The CDR3 here is CASSYPPSREQFF. For the CDR3, the DNA is TGTGCCAGCAGTTACCCCCCAAGCAGGGAGCAGTTCTTC.

This chain joins TRBV21-1 and TRBJ2-7; the DNA was not compared with TRBD1, the D call given in the table. TRBV21-1 counts as a pseudogene. The CDR3 is 10 residues long. CDR3 in DNA: TGTGCCAGCCAGGGCCACGAGCAGTACTTC. It encodes CASQGHEQYF.

J is TRBJ2-1 and V is TRBV5-5; 7 bases align to TRBD2. CDR1 is SGHKS and CDR2 is YYEKEE in the germline V gene (reference sequence). The V segment lost 0 bases and the J segment 6 bases; nucleotides outside the gene matches: 6. CDR3 length equals 15 residues. Written as DNA, the CDR3 is TGTGCCAGCAGCTTGGCCCTAGCGGCGTTCAATGAGCAGTTCTTC. Its protein is CASSLALAAFNEQFF. The full variable domain, in which reference TRBV5-5 and TRBJ2-1 provide the parts outside the CDR3, is DAGVTQSPTHLIKTRGQQVTLRCSPISGHKSVSWYQQVLGQGPQFIFQYYEKEERGRGNFPDRFSARQFPNYSSELNVNALLLGDSALYLCASSLALAAFNEQFFGPGTRLTVL.

V is TRBV11-3 and J is TRBJ2-3, with a tentative D call TRBD2 (5 bases). In germline, CDR1 is SGHNT, CDR2 YENEEA. The CDR3 contains 13 residues. V lost 1 base, J lost 4 bases, and 6 bases lay in between. The CDR3: CASSLGGADTQYF. The CDR3 DNA sequence: TGTGCCAGCAGCTTAGGGGGAGCAGATACGCAGTATTTT.

V usage is TRBV25-1 and J usage is TRBJ1-1, with D tentatively TRBD1 (5 bases). The CDR3 length is 15 residues. The ends were cut back, 1 base at V and 3 bases at J, with 12 bases in the middle. Germline V gene lookup returns CDR1 MGHDK and CDR2 SYGVNS. The CDR3 region has the DNA TGTGCCAGCAGTGAATCTCGGGGGGGAGACACTGAAGCTTTCTTT. Protein sequence: CASSESRGGDTEAFF.